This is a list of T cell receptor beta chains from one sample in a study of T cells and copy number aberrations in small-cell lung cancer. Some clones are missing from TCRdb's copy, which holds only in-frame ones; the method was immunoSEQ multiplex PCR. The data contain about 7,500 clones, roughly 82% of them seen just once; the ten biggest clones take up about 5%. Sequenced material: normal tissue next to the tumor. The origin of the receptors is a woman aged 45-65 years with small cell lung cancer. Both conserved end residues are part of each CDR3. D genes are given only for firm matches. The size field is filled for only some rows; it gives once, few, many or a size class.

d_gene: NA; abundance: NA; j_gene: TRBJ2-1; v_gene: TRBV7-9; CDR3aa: CASSLALMGASNWFF; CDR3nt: TGTGCCAGCAGCTTAGCGCTAATGGGGGCTAGTAATTGGTTCTTC
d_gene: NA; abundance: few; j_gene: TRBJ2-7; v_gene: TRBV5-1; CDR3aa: CASSLAGIAYDEQYF; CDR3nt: TGCGCCAGCAGCTTGGCCGGCATCGCCTACGATGAGCAGTACTTC
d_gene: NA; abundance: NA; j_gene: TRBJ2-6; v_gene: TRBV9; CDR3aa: CASSVADSISGANVLTF; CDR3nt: TGTGCCAGCAGCGTAGCTGACAGCATCTCTGGGGCCAACGTCCTGACTTTC
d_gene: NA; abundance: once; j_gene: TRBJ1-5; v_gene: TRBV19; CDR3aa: CASSIIEGDGYSNQPQHF; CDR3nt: TGTGCCAGTAGTATAATCGAGGGGGACGGATATAGCAATCAGCCCCAGCATTTT
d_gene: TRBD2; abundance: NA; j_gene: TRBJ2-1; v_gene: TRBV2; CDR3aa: CASTSGSSEQFF; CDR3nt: TGTGCCAGCACTAGCGGGAGCAGTGAGCAGTTCTTC
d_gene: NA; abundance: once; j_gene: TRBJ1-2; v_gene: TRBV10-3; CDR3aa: CAISESTAPNYGYTF; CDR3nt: TGTGCCATCAGTGAGTCAACGGCTCCTAACTATGGCTACACCTTC
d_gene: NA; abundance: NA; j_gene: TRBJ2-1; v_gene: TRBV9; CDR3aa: CASSVATTPGNEQFF; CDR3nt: TGTGCCAGCAGCGTAGCTACGACCCCGGGGAATGAGCAGTTCTTC
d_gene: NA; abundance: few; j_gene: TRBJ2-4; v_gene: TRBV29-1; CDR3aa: CSVEDGESGTLNIQYF; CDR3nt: TGCAGCGTTGAAGATGGGGAGTCCGGGACCCTAAACATTCAGTACTTC
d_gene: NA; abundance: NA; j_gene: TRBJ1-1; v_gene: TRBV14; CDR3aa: CASSHEATEAFF; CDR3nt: TGTGCCAGCAGCCATGAGGCTACTGAAGCTTTCTTT
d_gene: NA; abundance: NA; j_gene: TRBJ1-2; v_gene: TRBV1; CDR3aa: CTSSQGGNYGYTF; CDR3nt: TGCACCAGCAGCCAGGGAGGGAACTATGGCTACACCTTC
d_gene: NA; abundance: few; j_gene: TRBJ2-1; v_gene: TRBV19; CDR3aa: CASSVGPSSNEQFF; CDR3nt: TGTGCCAGTAGTGTCGGGCCTAGCAGTAATGAGCAGTTCTTC
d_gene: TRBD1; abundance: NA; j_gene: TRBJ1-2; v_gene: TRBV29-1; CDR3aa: CSVATGTGGTNYGYTF; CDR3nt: TGCAGCGTTGCCACCGGGACAGGGGGAACTAACTATGGCTACACCTTC
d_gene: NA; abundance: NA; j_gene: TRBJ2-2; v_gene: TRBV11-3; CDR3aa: CASSYRANTGELFF; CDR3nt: TGTGCCAGCAGCTACCGAGCGAACACCGGGGAGCTGTTTTTT
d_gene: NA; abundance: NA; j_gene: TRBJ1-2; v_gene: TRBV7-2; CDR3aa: CASSSPGRLLYGYTF; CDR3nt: TGTGCCAGCAGCTCCCCGGGCAGGCTACTGTATGGCTACACCTTC
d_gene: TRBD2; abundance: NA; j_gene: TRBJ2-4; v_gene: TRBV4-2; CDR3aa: CASSLSWTSGSAKNIQYF; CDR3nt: TGTGCCAGCAGCCTTTCCTGGACTAGCGGGAGTGCCAAAAACATTCAGTACTTC
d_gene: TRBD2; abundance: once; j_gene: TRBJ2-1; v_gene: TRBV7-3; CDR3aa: CASSPGLDSFTEQFF; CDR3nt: TGTGCCAGCAGCCCCGGACTAGACTCCTTTACTGAGCAGTTCTTC
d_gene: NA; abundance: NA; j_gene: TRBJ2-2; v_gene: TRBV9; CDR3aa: CASSVVSGTGELFF; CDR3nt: TGTGCCAGCAGCGTAGTCTCGGGAACCGGGGAGCTGTTTTTT
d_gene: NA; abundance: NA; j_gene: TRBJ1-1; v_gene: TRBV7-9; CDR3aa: CASSQGGPNTEAFF; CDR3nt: TGTGCCAGCAGCCAAGGGGGACCGAACACTGAAGCTTTCTTT